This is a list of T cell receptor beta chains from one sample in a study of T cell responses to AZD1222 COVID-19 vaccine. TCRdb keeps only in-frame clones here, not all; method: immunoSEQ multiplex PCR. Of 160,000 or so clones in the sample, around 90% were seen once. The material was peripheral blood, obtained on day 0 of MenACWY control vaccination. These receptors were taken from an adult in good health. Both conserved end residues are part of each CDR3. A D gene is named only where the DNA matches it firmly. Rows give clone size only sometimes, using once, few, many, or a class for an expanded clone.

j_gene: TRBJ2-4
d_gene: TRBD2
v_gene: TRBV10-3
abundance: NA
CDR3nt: TGTGCCATCAGTGGGACTAGCGGGAGCAAAAACATTCAGTACTTC
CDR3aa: CAISGTSGSKNIQYF

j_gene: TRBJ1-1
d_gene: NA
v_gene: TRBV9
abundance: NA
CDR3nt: TGTGCCAGCAGCGCGGGTTTAAACTCTGAAGCTTTCTTT
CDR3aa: CASSAGLNSEAFF

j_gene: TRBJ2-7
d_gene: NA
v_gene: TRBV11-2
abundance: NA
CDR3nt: TGTGCCAGCAGCTTAGAGCGACATGCCAACGAGCAGTACTTC
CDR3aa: CASSLERHANEQYF

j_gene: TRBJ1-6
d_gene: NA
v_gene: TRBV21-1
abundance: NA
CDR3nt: TGTGCCAGCAGCCTCTCCTTCCGGGGGCGCGAATCACCCCTCCACTTT
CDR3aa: CASSLSFRGRESPLHF

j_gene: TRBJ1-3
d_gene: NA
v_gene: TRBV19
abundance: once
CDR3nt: TGTGCCAGTAGCTCGGGACTTACCTCTGGAAACACCATATATTTT
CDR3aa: CASSSGLTSGNTIYF

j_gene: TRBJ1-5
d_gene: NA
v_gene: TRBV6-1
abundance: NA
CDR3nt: TGTGCCAGCAGTGAAGTAGGAGGGTACAATCAGCCCCAGCATTTT
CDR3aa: CASSEVGGYNQPQHF

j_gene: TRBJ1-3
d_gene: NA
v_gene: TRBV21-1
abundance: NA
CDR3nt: TGTGCCAGCCGCTACTGGACAGGGGATGGAAACACCATATATTTT
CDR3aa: CASRYWTGDGNTIYF

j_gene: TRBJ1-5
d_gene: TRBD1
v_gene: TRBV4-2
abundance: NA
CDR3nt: TGTGCCAGCAGCCCCATTTCAGGGGGCTCTCAGCCCCAGCATTTT
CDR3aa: CASSPISGGSQPQHF

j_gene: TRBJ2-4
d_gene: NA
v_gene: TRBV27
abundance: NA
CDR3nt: TGTGCCAGCAGCGCTCACAGGCCCCCCGGCATTCAGTACTTC
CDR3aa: CASSAHRPPGIQYF

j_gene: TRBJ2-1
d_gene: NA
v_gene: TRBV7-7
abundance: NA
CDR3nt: TGTGCCAGCAGCTTGTCGATGAACAATGAGCAGTTCTTC
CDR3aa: CASSLSMNNEQFF

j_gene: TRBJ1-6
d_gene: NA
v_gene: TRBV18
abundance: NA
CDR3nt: TGTGCCAGCTCACCTCGAGGGTTACCTTCACCCCTCCACTTT
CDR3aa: CASSPRGLPSPLHF

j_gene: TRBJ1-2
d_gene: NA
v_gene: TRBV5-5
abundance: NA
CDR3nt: TGTGCCAGCAGCTTAGGAAAGGGGCACTATGGCTACACCTTC
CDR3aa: CASSLGKGHYGYTF

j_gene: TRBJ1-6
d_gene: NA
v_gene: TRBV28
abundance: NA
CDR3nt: TGTGCCAGCAGCCGAGATCTTAGCTCCTATAATTCACCCCTCCACTTT
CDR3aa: CASSRDLSSYNSPLHF

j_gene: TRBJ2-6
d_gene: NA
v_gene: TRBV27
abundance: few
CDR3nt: TGTGCCAGCAGGTCAAGTGGCTCTGGGGCCAACGTCCTGACTTTC
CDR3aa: CASRSSGSGANVLTF

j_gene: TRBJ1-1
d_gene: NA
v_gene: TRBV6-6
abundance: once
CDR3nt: TGTGCCAGCAGTTACTCGATCCGAGACAGAGACACTGAAGCTTTCTTT
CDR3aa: CASSYSIRDRDTEAFF

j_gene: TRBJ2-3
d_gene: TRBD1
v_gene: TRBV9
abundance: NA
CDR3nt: TGTGCCAGCAGCGCTCTACCGGGACAGGGGGCAGCAGATACGCAGTATTTT
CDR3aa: CASSALPGQGAADTQYF

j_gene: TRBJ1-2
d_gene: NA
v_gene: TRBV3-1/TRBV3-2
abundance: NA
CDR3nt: TGTGCCAGCAGCCAAGAGAGGTTAGCTAACTATGGCTACACCTTC
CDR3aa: CASSQERLANYGYTF

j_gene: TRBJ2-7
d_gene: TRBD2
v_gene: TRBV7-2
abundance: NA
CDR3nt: TGTGCCAGCAGCTTAGCGGCTAGCGGGATCGAGCAGTACTTC
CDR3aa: CASSLAASGIEQYF

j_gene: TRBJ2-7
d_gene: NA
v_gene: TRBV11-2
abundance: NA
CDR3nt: TGTGCAAGCCGGGACACGGGTTTATACGAGCAGTACTTC
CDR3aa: CASRDTGLYEQYF

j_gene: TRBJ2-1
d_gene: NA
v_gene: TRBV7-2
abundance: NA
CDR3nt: TGTGCCAGCAGCCCGGGGTCGAATAATGAGCAGTTCTTC
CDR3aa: CASSPGSNNEQFF

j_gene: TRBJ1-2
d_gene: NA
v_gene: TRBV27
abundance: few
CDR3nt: TGTGCCAGTAAGGGACCGTTCTATGGCTACACCTTC
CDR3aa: CASKGPFYGYTF

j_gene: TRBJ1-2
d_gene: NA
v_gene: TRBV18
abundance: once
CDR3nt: TGTGCCAGCTCACCCGACAGAGAGTATGGCTACACCTTC
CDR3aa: CASSPDREYGYTF

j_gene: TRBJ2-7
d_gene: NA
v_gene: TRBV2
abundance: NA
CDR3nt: TGTGCCAGCAGTGAAGGCAGGGTAATTGACGAGCAGTACTTC
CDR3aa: CASSEGRVIDEQYF

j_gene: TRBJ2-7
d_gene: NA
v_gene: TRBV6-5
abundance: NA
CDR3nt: TGTGCCAGCAGTTACGGGACACGGTTGGAGCAGTACTTC
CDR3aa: CASSYGTRLEQYF

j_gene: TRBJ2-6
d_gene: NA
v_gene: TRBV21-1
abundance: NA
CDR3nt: TGTGCCAGCAGCAGAAAGTACTCTGGGGCCAACGTCCTGACTTTC
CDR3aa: CASSRKYSGANVLTF

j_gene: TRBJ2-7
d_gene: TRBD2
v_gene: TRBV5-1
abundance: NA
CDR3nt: TGCGCCAGCAGCTTGGGCGCGGGAGGGCCGGAAGAGCAGTACTTC
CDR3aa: CASSLGAGGPEEQYF